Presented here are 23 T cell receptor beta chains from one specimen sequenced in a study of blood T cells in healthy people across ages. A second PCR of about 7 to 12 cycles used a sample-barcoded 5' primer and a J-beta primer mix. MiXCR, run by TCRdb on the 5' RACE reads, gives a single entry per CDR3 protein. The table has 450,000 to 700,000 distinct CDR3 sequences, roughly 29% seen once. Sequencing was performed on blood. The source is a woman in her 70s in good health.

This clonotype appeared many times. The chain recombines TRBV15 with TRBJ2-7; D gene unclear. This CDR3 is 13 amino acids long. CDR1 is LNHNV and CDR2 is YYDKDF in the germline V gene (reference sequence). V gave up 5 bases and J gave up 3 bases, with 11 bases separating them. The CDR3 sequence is CATSLRPDYEQYF. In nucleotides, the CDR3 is TGTGCCACCAGCCTTCGACCCGACTACGAGCAGTACTTC.

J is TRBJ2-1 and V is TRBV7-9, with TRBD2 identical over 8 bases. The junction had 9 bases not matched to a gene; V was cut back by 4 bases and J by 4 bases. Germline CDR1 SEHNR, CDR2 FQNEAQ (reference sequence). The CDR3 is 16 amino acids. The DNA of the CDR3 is TGTGCCAGCAGCTACGCCCGGCGGGGGGTTTACAATGAGCAGTTCTTC. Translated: CASSYARRGVYNEQFF.

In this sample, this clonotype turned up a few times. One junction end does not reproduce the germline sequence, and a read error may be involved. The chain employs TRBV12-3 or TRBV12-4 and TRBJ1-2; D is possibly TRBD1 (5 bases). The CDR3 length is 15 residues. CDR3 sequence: CASSLDGARGYGYTF. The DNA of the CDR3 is TGCGCCAGCAGTTTAGACGGGGCGAGAGGCTATGGCTACACCTTC.

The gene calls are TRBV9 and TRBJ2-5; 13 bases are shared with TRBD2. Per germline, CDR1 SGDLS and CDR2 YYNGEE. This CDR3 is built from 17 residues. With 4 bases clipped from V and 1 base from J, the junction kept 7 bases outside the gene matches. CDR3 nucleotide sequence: TGTGCCAGCAGCCCACGGGGGACTAGCGGGGCCCAAGAGACCCAGTACTTC. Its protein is CASSPRGTSGAQETQYF.

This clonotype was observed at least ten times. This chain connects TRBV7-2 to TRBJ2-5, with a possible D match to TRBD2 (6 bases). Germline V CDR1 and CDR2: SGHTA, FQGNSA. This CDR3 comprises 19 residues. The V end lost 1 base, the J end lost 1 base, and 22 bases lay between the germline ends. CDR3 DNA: TGTGCCAGCAGCTTAGACCGGCGGGGCCGGCAAGCCTTCCAAGAGACCCAGTACTTC. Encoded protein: CASSLDRRGRQAFQETQYF.

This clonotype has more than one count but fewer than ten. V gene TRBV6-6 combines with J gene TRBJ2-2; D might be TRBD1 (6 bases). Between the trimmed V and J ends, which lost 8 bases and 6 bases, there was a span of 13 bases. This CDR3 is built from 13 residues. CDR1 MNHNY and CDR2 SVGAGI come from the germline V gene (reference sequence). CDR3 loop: CASVGYRAGELFF. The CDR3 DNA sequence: TGTGCCAGCGTAGGGTACAGGGCCGGGGAGCTGTTTTTT.

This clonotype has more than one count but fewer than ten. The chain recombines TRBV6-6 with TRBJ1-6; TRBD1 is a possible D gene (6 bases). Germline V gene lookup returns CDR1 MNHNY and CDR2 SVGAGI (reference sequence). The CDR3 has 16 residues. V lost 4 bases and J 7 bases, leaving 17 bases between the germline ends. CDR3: CASSFGAWGTNSPLHF. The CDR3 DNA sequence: TGTGCCAGCAGTTTCGGGGCGTGGGGGACAAATTCACCCCTCCACTTT.

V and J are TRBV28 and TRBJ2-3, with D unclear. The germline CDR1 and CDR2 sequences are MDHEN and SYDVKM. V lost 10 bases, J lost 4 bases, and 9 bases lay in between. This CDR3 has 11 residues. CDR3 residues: CAKSRPDTQYF. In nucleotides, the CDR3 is TGTGCCAAAAGTAGGCCAGATACGCAGTATTTT.

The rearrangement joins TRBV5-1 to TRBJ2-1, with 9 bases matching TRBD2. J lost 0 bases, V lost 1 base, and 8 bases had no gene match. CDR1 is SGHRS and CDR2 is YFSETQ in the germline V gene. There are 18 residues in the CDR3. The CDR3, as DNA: TGCGCCAGCAGCTTGTTGCGGGGGGGCTTGAGCTCCTACAATGAGCAGTTCTTC. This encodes CASSLLRGGLSSYNEQFF. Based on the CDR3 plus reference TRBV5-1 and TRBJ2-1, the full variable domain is KAGVTQTPRYLIKTRGQQVTLSCSPISGHRSVSWYQQTPGQGLQFLFEYFSETQRNKGNFPGRFSGRQFSNSRSEMNVSTLELGDSALYLCASSLLRGGLSSYNEQFFGPGTRLTVL.

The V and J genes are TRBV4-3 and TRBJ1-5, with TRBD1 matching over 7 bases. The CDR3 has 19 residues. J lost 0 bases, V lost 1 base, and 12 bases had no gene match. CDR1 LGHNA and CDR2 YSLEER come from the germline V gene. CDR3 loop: CASSQVFSGTDISNQPQHF. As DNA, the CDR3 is TGCGCCAGCAGCCAAGTCTTTTCAGGGACAGATATTAGCAATCAGCCCCAGCATTTT.

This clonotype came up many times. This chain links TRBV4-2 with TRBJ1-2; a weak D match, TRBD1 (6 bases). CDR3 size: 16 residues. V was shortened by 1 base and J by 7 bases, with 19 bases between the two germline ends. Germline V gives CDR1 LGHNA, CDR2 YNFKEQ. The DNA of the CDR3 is TGTGCCAGCAGCCAAGGCTTAGCGGGACAATCGGGTGGCTACACCTTC. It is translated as CASSQGLAGQSGGYTF.

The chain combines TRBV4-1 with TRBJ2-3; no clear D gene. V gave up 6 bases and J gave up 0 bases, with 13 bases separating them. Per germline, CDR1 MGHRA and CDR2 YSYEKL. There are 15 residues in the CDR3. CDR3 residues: CASSWQGLSTDTQYF. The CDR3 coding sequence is TGCGCCAGCAGTTGGCAAGGCCTTAGCACAGATACGCAGTATTTT.

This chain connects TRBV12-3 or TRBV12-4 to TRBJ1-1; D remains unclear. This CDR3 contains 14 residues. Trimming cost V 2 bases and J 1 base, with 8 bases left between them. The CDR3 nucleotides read TGTGCCAGCAGTTTACCCCCACAGAACACTGAAGCTTTCTTT. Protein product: CASSLPPQNTEAFF.

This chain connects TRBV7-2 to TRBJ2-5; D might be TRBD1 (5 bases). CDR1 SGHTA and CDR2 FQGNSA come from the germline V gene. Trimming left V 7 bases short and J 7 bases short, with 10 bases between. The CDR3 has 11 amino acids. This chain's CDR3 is CASTLGVTQYF. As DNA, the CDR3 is TGTGCCAGCACATTAGGGGTGACCCAGTACTTC.

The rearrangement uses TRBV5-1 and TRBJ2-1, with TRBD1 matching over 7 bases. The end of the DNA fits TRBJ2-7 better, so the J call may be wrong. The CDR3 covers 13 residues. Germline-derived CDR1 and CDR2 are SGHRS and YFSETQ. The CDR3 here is CASSGTGDYEQYF. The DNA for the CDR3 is TGCGCCAGCAGTGGTACAGGGGACTACGAGCAGTACTTC.

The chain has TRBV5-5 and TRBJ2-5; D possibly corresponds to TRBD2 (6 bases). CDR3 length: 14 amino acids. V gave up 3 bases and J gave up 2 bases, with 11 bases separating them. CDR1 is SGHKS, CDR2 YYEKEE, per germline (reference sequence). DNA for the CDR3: TGTGCCAGCAGCTCGATTCTAGCGCAAGAGACCCAGTACTTC. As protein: CASSSILAQETQYF.

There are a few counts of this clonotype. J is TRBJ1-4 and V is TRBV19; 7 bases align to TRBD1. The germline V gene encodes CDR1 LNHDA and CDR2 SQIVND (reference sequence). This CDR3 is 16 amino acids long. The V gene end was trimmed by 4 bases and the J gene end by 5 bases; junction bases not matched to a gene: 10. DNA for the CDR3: TGTGCCAGTAGTACCGTATCGACAGGGAGAAATGAAAAACTGTTTTTT. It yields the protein CASSTVSTGRNEKLFF.

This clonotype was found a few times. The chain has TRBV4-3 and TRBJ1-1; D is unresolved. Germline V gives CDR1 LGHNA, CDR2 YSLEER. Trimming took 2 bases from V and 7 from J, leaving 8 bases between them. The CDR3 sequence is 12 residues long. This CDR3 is CASSQFVGEAFF. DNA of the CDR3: TGCGCCAGCAGCCAATTCGTAGGTGAAGCTTTCTTT.

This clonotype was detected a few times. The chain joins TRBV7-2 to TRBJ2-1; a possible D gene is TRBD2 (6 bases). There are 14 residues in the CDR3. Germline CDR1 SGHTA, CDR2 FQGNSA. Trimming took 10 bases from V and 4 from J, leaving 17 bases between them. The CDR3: CANSPGAAYNEQFF. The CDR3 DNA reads TGTGCCAACTCCCCGGGAGCTGCTTACAATGAGCAGTTCTTC.

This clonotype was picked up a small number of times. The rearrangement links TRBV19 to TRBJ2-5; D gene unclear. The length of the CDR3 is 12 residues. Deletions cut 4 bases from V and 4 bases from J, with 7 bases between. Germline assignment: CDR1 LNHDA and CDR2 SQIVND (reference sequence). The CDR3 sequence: CASSKGSETQYF. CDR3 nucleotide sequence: TGTGCCAGTAGTAAGGGTTCAGAGACCCAGTACTTC. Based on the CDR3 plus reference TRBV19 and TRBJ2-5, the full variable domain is DGGITQSPKYLFRKEGQNVTLSCEQNLNHDAMYWYRQDPGQGLRLIYYSQIVNDFQKGDIAEGYSVSREKKESFPLTVTSAQKNPTAFYLCASSKGSETQYFGPGTRLLVL.

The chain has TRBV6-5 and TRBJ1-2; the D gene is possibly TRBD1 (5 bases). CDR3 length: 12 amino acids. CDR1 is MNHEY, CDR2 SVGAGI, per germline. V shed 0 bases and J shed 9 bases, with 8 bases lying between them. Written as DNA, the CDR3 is TGTGCCAGCAGTTACTCTGGGGGGAGCTACACCTTC. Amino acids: CASSYSGGSYTF.

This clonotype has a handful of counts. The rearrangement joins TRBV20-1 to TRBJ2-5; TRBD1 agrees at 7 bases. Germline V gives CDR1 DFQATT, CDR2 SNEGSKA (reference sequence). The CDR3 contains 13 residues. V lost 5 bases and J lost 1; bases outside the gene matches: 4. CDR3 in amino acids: CSAYRGVQETQYF. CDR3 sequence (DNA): TGCAGTGCTTACAGGGGAGTCCAAGAGACCCAGTACTTC.

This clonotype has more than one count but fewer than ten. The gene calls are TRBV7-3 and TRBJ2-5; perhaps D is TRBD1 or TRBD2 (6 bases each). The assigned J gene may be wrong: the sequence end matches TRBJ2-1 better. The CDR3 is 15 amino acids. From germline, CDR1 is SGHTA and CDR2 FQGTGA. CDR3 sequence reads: CASSPGAGALNEQFF. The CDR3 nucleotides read TGTGCCAGCAGCCCGGGAGCAGGGGCTTTGAATGAGCAGTTCTTC.